This T cell receptor beta chain was identified in a study of blood T cell repertoires in COVID-19. Study details: Spain, Italy and the United States supplied samples that represented acute and convalescent COVID-19.

Per the original data handling: Reference gene primer amplification in the assay estimated nucleated cell counts. Here immunoSEQ multiplex PCR was the method, and the copy in TCRdb shows in-frame clones only, minus some. V and J calls and clone size come straight from that table; D and trimming were deduced from the DNA. The data show 190,000 or so clones, 80% to 90% seen once. This clonotype originated in a woman aged 70-85 years with acute or convalescent COVID-19. Sequencing used peripheral blood.

DNA of the CDR3: TGTGCCAGCAGTTACTCCTCGGTCGCGTATAGCGCTTATGGCTACACCTTC. It encodes CASSYSSVAYSAYGYTF. This chain links TRBV6-2 or TRBV6-3 with TRBJ1-2; D uncertain. The CDR3 length is 17 residues. The germline V and J ends were trimmed by 0 bases and 5 bases, with 19 bases remaining between them. Germline assignment: CDR1 MNHEY and CDR2 SVGEGT.